The clone carrying this TCR beta chain was counted only a few times. One end of the junction fails to match germline, which may point to a read error. The source material, RNA transcripts, was used to amplify TCR beta CDR3 regions. HTBI primers were the set used in a first-round RT-PCR of the TCR CDR3. One entry per CDR3 protein, called by TCRdb with MiXCR from the multiplex PCR reads. The sample shows around 250,000 distinct CDR3 sequences, approximately 23% of them seen only once. The data originate from a study of T cells in Graves' hyperthyroidism and ophthalmopathy. The CDR3 has 13 amino acids. This chain joins TRBV12-3 or TRBV12-4 and TRBJ1-2; D is undetermined. Input material: blood. This TCR came from a woman between 35 and 50 years old with Graves' ophthalmopathy. For the CDR3, the DNA is TGTGCCAGCAGTTTCAGACTTGATCCTGGCTACATCTTC. It is translated as CASSFRLDPGYIF.